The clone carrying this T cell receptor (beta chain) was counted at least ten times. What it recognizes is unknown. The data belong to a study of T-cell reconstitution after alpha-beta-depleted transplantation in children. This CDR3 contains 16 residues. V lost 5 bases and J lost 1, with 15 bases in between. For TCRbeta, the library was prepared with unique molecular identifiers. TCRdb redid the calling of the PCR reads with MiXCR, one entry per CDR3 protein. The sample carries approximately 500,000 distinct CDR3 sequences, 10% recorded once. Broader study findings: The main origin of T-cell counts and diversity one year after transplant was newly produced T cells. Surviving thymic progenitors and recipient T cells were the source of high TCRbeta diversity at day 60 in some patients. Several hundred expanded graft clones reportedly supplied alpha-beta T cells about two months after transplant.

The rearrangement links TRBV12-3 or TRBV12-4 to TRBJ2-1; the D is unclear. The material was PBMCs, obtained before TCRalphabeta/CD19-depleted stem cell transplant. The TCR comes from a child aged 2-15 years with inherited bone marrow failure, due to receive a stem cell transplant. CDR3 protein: CASSPLAVGSYNEQFF. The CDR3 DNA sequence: TGTGCCAGCAGTCCCTTGGCGGTGGGGTCCTACAATGAGCAGTTCTTC.